Below, 26 T cell receptor beta chains from the same sample are listed, as sequenced in a study of blood T cell repertoires in COVID-19 (dated by TCRdb to the early 2020s). Libraries were made using the immunoSEQ multiplex PCR assay. Here the immuneACCESS table is served through TCRdb, limited to in-frame sequences with V and J called. Missing clones are a known gap in these copies; in checked studies unresolved V genes cover under half, and the rest lacks a known reason. Here the sample has some 200,000 clones; about 85% occur a single time. The ten largest make up about 12% of the sample. The source material was peripheral blood. These TCRs come from a woman aged 18-29 years who had recovered from COVID-19.

V gene TRBV4-3 combines with J gene TRBJ2-4, with D possibly TRBD2 on 6 matching bases. CDR3 length equals 13 residues. Germline loops: CDR1 LGHNA, CDR2 YSLEER. Trimming shortened V by 5 bases and J by 8 bases, and 13 bases separated the two germline ends. The DNA of the CDR3 is TGCGCCAGCAGCTTCCGGGACTCTGACATTCAGTACTTC. Its translation is CASSFRDSDIQYF.

The V and J genes are TRBV9 and TRBJ2-7, with TRBD2 matching over 14 bases. The length of the CDR3 is 16 residues. Trimming at V came to 2 bases and at J to 5 bases, leaving 6 bases not matched to a gene. Germline assignment: CDR1 SGDLS and CDR2 YYNGEE. CDR3 in DNA: TGTGCCAGCAGCGTTGGGACTAGCGGGAGTACCCACGAGCAGTACTTC. Residues: CASSVGTSGSTHEQYF.

The chain joins TRBV5-1 to TRBJ2-5; D is possibly TRBD2 (6 bases). Germline CDR1 SGHRS, CDR2 YFSETQ. V shed 0 bases and J shed 5 bases, with 11 bases lying between them. The CDR3 totals 14 residues. CDR3 bases: TGCGCCAGCAGCTTGGTGAGGGACTCGGAGACCCAGTACTTC. Its protein product is CASSLVRDSETQYF.

The V call is TRBV9, the J call TRBJ2-3; TRBD2 might be the D (5 bases). Germline CDR1 is SGDLS and CDR2 is YYNGEE. V was clipped by 0 bases and J by 2 bases, with 13 bases between them. This CDR3 contains 16 residues. CDR3 in amino acids: CASSVEGGGSTDTQYF. The CDR3 DNA follows: TGTGCCAGCAGCGTAGAGGGCGGAGGTTCCACAGATACGCAGTATTTT. Full variable domain (remainder filled in from reference TRBV9 and TRBJ2-3): DSGVTQTPKHLITATGQRVTLRCSPRSGDLSVYWYQQSLDQGLQFLIQYYNGEERAKGNILERFSAQQFPDLHSELNLSSLELGDSALYFCASSVEGGGSTDTQYFGPGTRLTVL.

This chain joins TRBV29-1 and TRBJ2-1, with 7 bases lining up with TRBD1. V lost 4 bases, J lost 5 bases, and 17 bases stayed unmatched. The CDR3 contains 17 residues. The germline gives CDR1 SQVTM, CDR2 ANQGSEA. The CDR3 protein is CSVVRWLTGSVNNEQFF. CDR3 sequence (DNA): TGCAGCGTTGTGCGGTGGCTGACAGGGAGTGTAAACAATGAGCAGTTCTTC.

V is TRBV3-1 (or the pseudogene TRBV3-2) and J is TRBJ2-7; 7 bases align to TRBD1. J was trimmed by 7 bases and V by 0 bases; bases with no gene match: 12. Looked up from germline, CDR1 is LGHDT and CDR2 is YNNKEL (reference sequence). The CDR3 is made up of 16 amino acids. DNA of the CDR3: TGTGCCAGCAGCCAAGATGGGGGCCAGGGGGTCGGGGAGCAGTACTTC. It codes for CASSQDGGQGVGEQYF.

The rearrangement joins TRBV5-4 to TRBJ2-7; D is uncertain. This CDR3 contains 16 residues. The V gene's germline CDR1 is SGHNT and CDR2 YYREEE (reference sequence). V lost 4 bases to trimming and J lost 0 bases, with 17 bases between them. The CDR3: CASSLVGPAASYEQYF. CDR3 DNA: TGTGCCAGCAGCCTGGTGGGCCCGGCAGCCTCCTACGAGCAGTACTTC.

The chain joins TRBV5-6 to TRBJ1-4; 7 nucleotides agree with TRBD1. The CDR3 extends over 14 amino acids. Trimming took 2 bases from V and 4 from J; bases not matched to a gene: 2. Germline assignment: CDR1 SGHDT and CDR2 YYEEEE. CDR3 bases: TGTGCCAGCAGCTTACAGGGGAATAATGAAAAACTGTTTTTT. It codes for CASSLQGNNEKLFF. The variable domain in full, with the rest retrieved from reference TRBV5-6 and TRBJ1-4, is DAGVTQSPTHLIKTRGQQVTLRCSPKSGHDTVSWYQQALGQGPQFIFQYYEEEERQRGNFPDRFSGHQFPNYSSELNVNALLLGDSALYLCASSLQGNNEKLFFGSGTQLSVL.

The chain is built from TRBV14 and TRBJ2-3; 9 bases agree with TRBD2. The CDR3 runs to 17 residues. With 4 bases clipped from V and 5 bases from J, the junction kept 13 bases outside the gene matches. CDR1 is SGHDN and CDR2 is FVKESK in the germline V gene. This CDR3 is CASSRLGVAGDGDTQYF. CDR3 coding DNA: TGTGCCAGCAGCCGTCTCGGGGTAGCGGGAGATGGAGATACGCAGTATTTT.

The gene calls are TRBV6-2 or TRBV6-3 and TRBJ2-5, with TRBD2 matching 13 bases. The trim removed 0 bases at V and 4 bases at J, leaving 14 bases unmatched. CDR1 and CDR2 (germline): MNHEY, SVGEGT. The length of the CDR3 is 20 residues. CDR3 sequence: CASSYSRTSGRNRRVETQYF. The DNA for the CDR3 is TGTGCCAGCAGTTACTCGAGGACTAGCGGGAGAAACAGAAGGGTAGAGACCCAGTACTTC.

The V gene is TRBV4-3, the J gene TRBJ2-7; a weak D match, TRBD1 (8 bases). Looked up from germline, CDR1 is LGHNA and CDR2 is YSLEER. Trimming pared 1 base from V and 3 bases from J, leaving 22 bases between. This CDR3 has 18 amino acids. The CDR3 region has the DNA TGCGCCAGCAGCCAAGGCTGGGGGGGGGCAGGGGGCTTCTACGAGCAGTACTTC. Its translation: CASSQGWGGAGGFYEQYF.

CDR3 sequence (DNA): TGTGCCAGCAGCCAAGCCGGGACTAGCGGGATGGACGAGCAGTACTTC. This encodes CASSQAGTSGMDEQYF. The chain links TRBV4-2 to TRBJ2-7; 13 nucleotides line up with TRBD2. The CDR3 covers 16 residues. Trimming cost V 1 base and J 5 bases; bases outside gene matches: 5. Germline CDR1 reads LGHNA; CDR2 reads YNFKEQ.

The chain is built from TRBV7-3 and TRBJ2-1; TRBD2 matches 11 bases. The CDR3 extends over 15 amino acids. In germline, CDR1 is SGHTA, CDR2 FQGTGA. V lost 4 bases and J lost 5; bases outside the gene matches: 4. This CDR3 reads CASSSRLAGHNEQFF. DNA of the CDR3: TGTGCCAGCAGCTCTAGACTAGCGGGACACAATGAGCAGTTCTTC.

The V gene is TRBV15, the J gene TRBJ1-3; 9 nucleotides match TRBD1. V lost 1 base and J lost 0; bases outside the gene matches: 13. CDR1 is LNHNV, CDR2 YYDKDF, per germline (reference sequence). The CDR3 is made up of 20 amino acids. The CDR3 is CATSRGLPGQGDFSGNTIYF. DNA of the CDR3: TGTGCCACCAGCAGAGGGCTACCGGGACAGGGCGATTTCTCTGGAAACACCATATATTTT.

This chain links TRBV25-1 with TRBJ2-1; TRBD2 agrees at 7 bases. Losses at the gene ends were 2 bases for V and 5 bases for J; bases not matched to a gene: 3. The CDR3 is 14 amino acids. Per germline, CDR1 MGHDK and CDR2 SYGVNS. CDR3 region: CASSEGLGHNEQFF. Here the CDR3 DNA reads TGTGCCAGCAGTGAAGGACTAGGGCACAATGAGCAGTTCTTC.

Worth noting for this clone: Other nucleotide sequences from this sample produce the same CDR3. The chain couples TRBV19 to TRBJ2-1; a possible D gene is TRBD2 (5 bases). The germline CDR1 and CDR2 sequences are LNHDA and SQIVND (reference sequence). Trimming took 4 bases from V and 4 from J, leaving 8 bases between them. The CDR3 covers 13 residues. The CDR3 bases are TGTGCCAGTAGTACCGGACTGTACAATGAGCAGTTCTTC. It translates to CASSTGLYNEQFF. Using reference TRBV19 and TRBJ2-1 for the parts outside the CDR3, the full variable domain is DGGITQSPKYLFRKEGQNVTLSCEQNLNHDAMYWYRQDPGQGLRLIYYSQIVNDFQKGDIAEGYSVSREKKESFPLTVTSAQKNPTAFYLCASSTGLYNEQFFGPGTRLTVL.

The gene calls are TRBV5-1 and TRBJ2-7, with 8 bases identical to TRBD1. CDR1 is SGHRS and CDR2 is YFSETQ in the germline V gene. The J segment lost 6 bases and the V segment lost 2 bases, leaving 4 bases of the junction unmatched. The CDR3 is 13 amino acids. The CDR3 loop reads CASSFGQGGEQYF. The CDR3 nucleotides read TGCGCCAGCAGCTTCGGACAGGGTGGCGAGCAGTACTTC.

The gene calls are TRBV12-3 or TRBV12-4 and TRBJ1-1; D may be TRBD1 (6 bases). This CDR3 has 13 amino acids. The germline V and J ends were trimmed by 4 bases and 1 base, with 7 bases remaining between them. This CDR3 reads CASSSGQNTEAFF. CDR3 coding DNA: TGTGCCAGCAGTTCGGGACAGAACACTGAAGCTTTCTTT.

V usage is TRBV14 and J usage is TRBJ1-1; D is unresolved. The germline V gene has CDR1 SGHDN and CDR2 FVKESK. The CDR3 covers 14 residues. V was clipped by 3 bases and J by 1 base, with 9 bases between them. The CDR3 nucleotides are TGTGCCAGCAGCCACCTGAGGGCGAACACTGAAGCTTTCTTT. Translated: CASSHLRANTEAFF.

CDR3 residues: CASSRGQGTEAFF. CDR3 coding DNA: TGTGCCAGCAGCCGGGGGCAGGGCACTGAAGCTTTCTTT. The gene calls are TRBV7-8 and TRBJ1-1, with D perhaps TRBD1 (6 bases). V was cut by 5 bases and J by 4 bases, with 11 bases left in between. Looked up from germline, CDR1 is SGHVS and CDR2 is FQNEAQ. The CDR3 length is 13 residues.

The gene calls are TRBV5-8 and TRBJ2-3; D uncertain. Trimming pared 4 bases from V and 2 bases from J, leaving 14 bases between. Germline lookup yields CDR1 SGHTS and CDR2 YDEGEE. The length of the CDR3 is 15 residues. CDR3 residues: CASSLAQTYTDTQYF. CDR3 in DNA: TGTGCCAGCAGCCTCGCCCAAACCTACACAGATACGCAGTATTTT.

The chain links TRBV5-4 to TRBJ2-7; TRBD1 is a possible D gene (5 bases). Germline assignment: CDR1 SGHNT and CDR2 YYREEE (reference sequence). This CDR3 spans 13 amino acids. Trimming removed 5 bases at V and 6 bases at J, with 15 bases between. CDR3 DNA: TGTGCCAGCAGTCTTGGGGCGGTTGGCGAGCAGTACTTC. Translating it yields CASSLGAVGEQYF.

The chain couples TRBV9 to TRBJ1-2; D not resolved. In germline, CDR1 is SGDLS, CDR2 YYNGEE. Trimming took off 0 bases at V and 1 base at J, with 7 bases between the two ends. This CDR3 region has 14 residues. CDR3 DNA sequence: TGTGCCAGCAGCGTAGACTCGCTTAACTATGGCTACACCTTC. Its protein is CASSVDSLNYGYTF.

This clone occurred a few times. J is TRBJ1-5 and V is TRBV30; D not resolved. The CDR3 extends over 14 amino acids. Germline loops: CDR1 GTSNPN, CDR2 SVGIG (reference sequence). Trimming cost V 1 base and J 2 bases, with 9 bases left between them. CDR3 loop: CAWSGFSGNQPQHF. The DNA for the CDR3 is TGTGCCTGGAGTGGGTTTAGCGGCAATCAGCCCCAGCATTTT. The whole variable domain, remainder taken from reference TRBV30 and TRBJ1-5, is SQTIHQWPATLVQPVGSPLSLECTVEGTSNPNLYWYRQAAGRGLQLLFYSVGIGQISSEVPQNLSASRPQDRQFILSSKKLLLSDSGFYLCAWSGFSGNQPQHFGDGTRLSIL.

A single count supports this clone. The CDR3 is CASGGGWNQPQHF. CDR3 nucleotides: TGTGCCAGCGGCGGTGGCTGGAATCAGCCCCAGCATTTT. This sequence joins TRBV7-2 and TRBJ1-5, with D uncertain. V was shortened by 8 bases and J by 4 bases, with 12 bases between the two germline ends. Germline V gives CDR1 SGHTA, CDR2 FQGNSA. The CDR3 has 13 residues.

The count of this clone is one. V and J are TRBV5-1 and TRBJ2-7; possible D gene TRBD1, 6 bases. The V and J ends lost 4 bases and 0 bases respectively, with 8 bases between them. Germline V gene data show CDR1 as SGHRS and CDR2 as YFSETQ. The length of the CDR3 is 13 residues. This chain's CDR3 is CASSGGYSYEQYF. The CDR3 bases are TGCGCCAGCAGCGGGGGCTACTCCTACGAGCAGTACTTC.